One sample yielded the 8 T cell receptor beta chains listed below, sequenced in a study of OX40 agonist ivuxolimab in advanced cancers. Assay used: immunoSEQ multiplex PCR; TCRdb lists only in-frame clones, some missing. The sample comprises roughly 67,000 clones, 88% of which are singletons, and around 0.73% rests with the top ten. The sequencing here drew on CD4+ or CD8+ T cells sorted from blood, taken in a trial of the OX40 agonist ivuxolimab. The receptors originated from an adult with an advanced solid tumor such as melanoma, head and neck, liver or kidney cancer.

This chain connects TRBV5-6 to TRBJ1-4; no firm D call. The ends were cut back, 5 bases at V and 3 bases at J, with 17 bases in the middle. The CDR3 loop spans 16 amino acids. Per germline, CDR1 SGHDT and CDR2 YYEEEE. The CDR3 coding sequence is TGTGCCAGCAGAGTTTTTGGCGGGGTGGCTAATGAAAAACTGTTTTTT. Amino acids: CASRVFGGVANEKLFF.

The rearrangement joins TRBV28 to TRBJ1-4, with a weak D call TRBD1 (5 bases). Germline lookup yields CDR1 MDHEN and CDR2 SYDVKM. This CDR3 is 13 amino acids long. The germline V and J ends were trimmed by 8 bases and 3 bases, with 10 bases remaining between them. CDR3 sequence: CASGQGSNEKLFF. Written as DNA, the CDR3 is TGTGCCAGCGGGCAGGGATCTAATGAAAAACTGTTTTTT. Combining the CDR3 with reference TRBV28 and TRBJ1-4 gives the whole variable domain DVKVTQSSRYLVKRTGEKVFLECVQDMDHENMFWYRQDPGLGLRLIYFSYDVKMKEKGDIPEGYSVSREKKERFSLILESASTNQTSMYLCASGQGSNEKLFFGSGTQLSVL.

The chain's CDR3 is CATTQDSQPSGLFF. CDR3 DNA sequence: TGTGCCACCACTCAGGACAGCCAGCCGTCGGGGCTGTTTTTT. V gene TRBV2 combines with J gene TRBJ1-4; a weak D match, TRBD1 (6 bases). The CDR3 loop spans 14 amino acids. The V gene lost 10 bases and the J gene lost 14 bases, with 26 bases spanning the gap. Germline V lookup: CDR1 SNHLY, CDR2 FYNNEI.

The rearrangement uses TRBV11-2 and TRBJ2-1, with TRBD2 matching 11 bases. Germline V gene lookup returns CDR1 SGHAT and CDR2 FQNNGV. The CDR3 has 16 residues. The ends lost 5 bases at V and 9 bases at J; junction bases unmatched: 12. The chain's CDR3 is CASSPTSGGRGTEQFF. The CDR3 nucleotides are TGTGCCAGCAGCCCAACTAGCGGGGGCAGAGGGACTGAGCAGTTCTTC.

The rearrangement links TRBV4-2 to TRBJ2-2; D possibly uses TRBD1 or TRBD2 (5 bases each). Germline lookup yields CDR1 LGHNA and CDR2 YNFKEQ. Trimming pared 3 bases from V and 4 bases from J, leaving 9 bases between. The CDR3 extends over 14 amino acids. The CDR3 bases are TGTGCCAGCAGCCAGGGTGGGGGCACCGGGGAGCTGTTTTTT. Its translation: CASSQGGGTGELFF.

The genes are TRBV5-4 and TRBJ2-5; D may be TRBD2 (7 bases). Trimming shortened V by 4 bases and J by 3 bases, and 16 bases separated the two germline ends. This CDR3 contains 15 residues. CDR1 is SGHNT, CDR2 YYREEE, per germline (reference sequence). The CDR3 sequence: CASSTGMAGEETQYF. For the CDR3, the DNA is TGTGCCAGCAGCACAGGGATGGCGGGAGAAGAGACCCAGTACTTC.

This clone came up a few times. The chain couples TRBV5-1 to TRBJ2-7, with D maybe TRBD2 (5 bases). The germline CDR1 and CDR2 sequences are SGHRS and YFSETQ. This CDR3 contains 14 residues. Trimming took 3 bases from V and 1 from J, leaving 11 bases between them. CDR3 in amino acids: CASSSRGSSYEQYF. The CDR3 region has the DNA TGCGCCAGCAGCTCACGCGGGTCTTCCTACGAGCAGTACTTC.

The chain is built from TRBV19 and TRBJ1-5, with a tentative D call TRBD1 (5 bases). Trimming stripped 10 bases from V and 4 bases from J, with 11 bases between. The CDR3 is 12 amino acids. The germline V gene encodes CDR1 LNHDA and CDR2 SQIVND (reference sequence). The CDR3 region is CATRKGNQPQHF. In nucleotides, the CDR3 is TGTGCCACCCGGAAGGGGAATCAGCCCCAGCATTTT.